What follows are 7 T cell receptor beta chains derived from one specimen sequenced in a study of cytomegalovirus exposure and HLA in healthy donors. Primers for the PCR totalled 60 Vbeta and 13 Jbeta. The table came from immunoSEQ multiplex PCR; TCRdb's copy has only in-frame clones and leaves some out. This sample has around 130,000 clones, with roughly 79% found just once. The sample consisted of PBMCs. These receptors were taken from a woman between 35 and 50 years old in good health and CMV-seronegative.

This clone was seen a single time. The chain combines TRBV6-6 with TRBJ1-2, with a possible D match to TRBD1 (5 bases). The V end lost 7 bases, the J end lost 4 bases, and 22 bases lay between the germline ends. Germline V CDR1 and CDR2: MNHNY, SVGAGI (reference sequence). The CDR3 spans 16 residues. The CDR3, as DNA: TGTGCCAGCACCCCCCGGGGGGGGGAATTTAGCTATGGCTACACCTTC. This translates into CASTPRGGEFSYGYTF.

The V and J genes are TRBV21-1 and TRBJ1-4. TRBV21-1 is a pseudogene. The CDR3 totals 16 residues. The CDR3 is CASSARSGGFTEKLFF. The CDR3 DNA sequence: TGTGCCAGCAGCGCCCGAAGCGGGGGGTTTACTGAAAAACTGTTTTTT.

The chain uses TRBV6-1 and TRBJ1-5, with D unclear. The CDR3 consists of 15 residues. The germline V and J ends were trimmed by 6 bases and 2 bases, with 14 bases remaining between them. Germline CDR1 is MNHNS and CDR2 is SASEGT. The CDR3 DNA sequence: TGTGCCAGCAGGATGACCCAGGAGGGCAATCAGCCCCAGCATTTT. Its protein is CASRMTQEGNQPQHF.

This chain connects TRBV13 to TRBJ2-3; TRBD2 matches 7 bases. The CDR3 is 16 amino acids. The germline V gene has CDR1 PRHDT and CDR2 FYEKMQ (reference sequence). J lost 7 bases, V lost 5 bases, and 15 bases had no gene match. The CDR3 region is CASSRRARLAGNTQYF. Written as DNA, the CDR3 is TGTGCCAGCAGCCGACGCGCCCGACTAGCAGGGAATACGCAGTATTTT.

This chain joins TRBV6-6 and TRBJ1-2; D is uncertain. The germline V gene has CDR1 MNHNY and CDR2 SVGAGI (reference sequence). The V gene lost 7 bases and the J gene lost 7 bases, with 13 bases spanning the gap. This CDR3 is built from 12 residues. CDR3 nucleotides: TGTGCCAGCACTCCAGGTTTAGGTGGCTACACCTTC. It yields the protein CASTPGLGGYTF.

J is TRBJ1-5 and V is TRBV6-1; 9 bases are shared with TRBD1. The V and J ends lost 6 bases and 5 bases, in that order; junction bases with no gene match: 5. Germline CDR1 and CDR2: MNHNS and SASEGT. The CDR3 extends over 14 amino acids. CDR3 protein: CASRVGQGYQPQHF. CDR3 sequence (DNA): TGTGCCAGCAGGGTGGGACAGGGCTATCAGCCCCAGCATTTT.

The V and J genes are TRBV29-1 and TRBJ2-1; D might be TRBD1 (5 bases). The CDR3 spans 13 residues. V lost 7 bases, J lost 6 bases, and 16 bases lay in between. Per germline, CDR1 SQVTM and CDR2 ANQGSEA. CDR3 sequence (DNA): TGCAGCGCAGGGTCTCCCAACGGCAATGAGCAGTTCTTC. It specifies CSAGSPNGNEQFF.